Sequencing of this T cell receptor (beta chain) was carried out in a study of blood T cell repertoires in COVID-19. Study-wide background: The cDNA or gDNA used as material had been derived from T cells, B-cell-depleted T cells, or PBMCs.

As handled by the study authors: Scientists estimated how many nucleated cells there were by amplifying reference gene primers. Using immunoSEQ multiplex PCR, the repertoire was profiled, and TCRdb retains in-frame clones only, with some absent. V and J calls and clone size follow that table, whereas D and trimming were derived from the DNA. The sample lists 200,000 to 250,000 clones, 70% to 90% seen once, with roughly 3% in the top ten. V was trimmed by 0 bases and J by 1 base, leaving 10 bases between them. Germline V lookup: CDR1 LGHNA, CDR2 YSLEER. CDR3 length: 15 residues. This TCR derives from a man aged 18 to 29 with active or convalescent COVID-19. Sequencing was done on a sample of peripheral blood. The genes are TRBV4-3 and TRBJ2-7; D is undetermined. CDR3 amino acids: CASSQDPSQSYEQYF. CDR3 nucleotide sequence: TGCGCCAGCAGCCAAGATCCCTCGCAGTCCTACGAGCAGTACTTC.